This TCR beta chain appears in the sequencing data of a study of T cells after yellow fever vaccination. Study results and limitations: Abundant contaminating clonotypes from the bulk population could appear in FACS-sorted repertoires. Of the clonotypes, a small share occurred in both CD4 and CD8 compartments. Though it reached lower strength, the secondary response hit its peak faster, day 5 versus 15.

Using its own MiXCR run on the 5' RACE reads, TCRdb lists one record per CDR3 protein. Counted here are 400,000 to 650,000 distinct CDR3 sequences, just over 20% occurring once; the ten biggest clones make up about 15%. In regard to this clonotype: Its antigen is unidentified.

This specimen consisted of PBMCs, obtained more than 20 days after the first yellow fever vaccination. The receptor comes from a young man who received the YFV17D yellow fever vaccine.

Here the CDR3 DNA reads TGTGCCAGCAGCTTAGTACTAGGCGACAGGGGAGCCGGGGAGCTGTTTTTT. This codes for CASSLVLGDRGAGELFF. The V and J genes are TRBV7-8 and TRBJ2-2; 8 bases agree with TRBD1. Unmatched junction bases numbered 10, after V lost 1 base and J lost 6 bases. Germline V gene lookup returns CDR1 SGHVS and CDR2 FQNEAQ. The CDR3 runs to 17 residues.